The entry that follows covers one T cell receptor beta chain sequence. The data are from a study of blood T cell repertoires in COVID-19. For the study at large: T cells, B-cell-depleted T cells, or PBMCs supplied cDNA or gDNA.

Libraries were prepared by immunoSEQ multiplex PCR; TCRdb keeps only in-frame clonotypes and omits some of them. The repertoire includes some 300,000 clones, around 90% of them detected once, and 1.7% sits in the top ten. Among Cohort 3 donors, those recovered had two negative PCRs, clearance, or symptom resolution. The sequenced sample was PBMCs or T cells enriched from blood (not recorded which). The source of this sequence is a woman aged 40 to 50 who had recovered from COVID-19.

CDR3 protein: CASSVSAGVGETQYF. CDR3 nucleotides: TGTGCCAGCAGCGTAAGCGCGGGAGTGGGAGAGACCCAGTACTTC. This sequence joins TRBV9 and TRBJ2-5, with 7 nucleotides matching TRBD2. The V gene end was trimmed by 1 base and the J gene end by 4 bases; junction bases not matched to a gene: 7. Germline V gene sequence: CDR1 SGDLS, CDR2 YYNGEE. The CDR3 runs 15 residues.